This TCR beta chain emerged from a study of OX40 agonist ivuxolimab in advanced cancers. At the level of the study: Hepatocellular carcinoma, melanoma, renal cell or head and neck cancer affected the dose-escalation patients. At just under 85% male, the cohort had a mean age of 60 years, ranging from about 23 to 79.

Samples were taken at baseline and on day 1 of cycles 4 and 7. This table comes from immunoSEQ multiplex PCR, and its TCRdb copy is limited to in-frame clones, with some not included. The sample includes 59,000 or so clones, roughly 80% seen only once; the top ten take less than 4.5%. This specimen was CD4+ or CD8+ T cells sorted from blood, taken in a trial of the OX40 agonist ivuxolimab. This clonotype was sampled from an adult with an advanced solid tumor such as melanoma, head and neck, liver or kidney cancer.

CDR3 in DNA: TGTGCCAGCAGGCCTCTACAGGTATCGGGCGGGGAGCTGTTTTTT. Translated: CASRPLQVSGGELFF. The chain combines TRBV6-1 with TRBJ2-2; weak D call: TRBD1 (5 bases). V was clipped by 6 bases and J by 7 bases, with 18 bases between them. This CDR3 has 15 amino acids. Germline V gene data show CDR1 as MNHNS and CDR2 as SASEGT.